This record covers a single T cell receptor beta chain. The clone's antigen remains unknown. Per-base qualities were not stored, and no clone one base away is much larger. The data stem from a study of T cells in localized non-small cell lung cancer (TCRdb year 2020). Study-wide context: The study analyzed T cell repertoires of 200 to 300 early-stage NSCLC patients, comparing tumors and uninvolved tumor-adjacent lungs. The cohort was made up of under 250 treatment-naive NSCLC patients whose localized lung tumors had been resected. A mean age of roughly 66 years was recorded for the NSCLC patients, of whom under 150 were male and 100 to 110 were female.

Study-wide conclusions, independent of this receptor: Because of the exploratory design, TCR variables were selected using unadjusted p-values without false-discovery rate correction. Longer overall survival was associated with higher T cell density in blood, whereas shorter survival was associated with higher clonality in adjacent lung. Of the top 100 tumor clones, a median of roughly 56 were detected in paired uninvolved adjacent lung; under 35 were also among that lung's top 100. Uninvolved tumor-adjacent lung showed the highest T cell clonality, higher than tumor, which suggests more focused antigenic responses in the uninvolved tumor-adjacent lung. Multi-region tumor sequencing was not performed, so intratumor heterogeneity could not be excluded.

The immunoSEQ Assay was used to sequence TCR beta CDR3 regions from DNA. Processing in the source paper ran as follows. To compute T cell density, TCR beta template counts were normalized to usable DNA, which was estimated by amplifying housekeeping genes. The preseqR package was used to estimate richness by extrapolating to 400,000 templates for PBMC samples and to 120,000 templates for tissue samples. Clonality was calculated as one minus Pielou's evenness. Tissue-enriched TCRs were identified by differential abundance testing using productive amino-acid clonotypes, minimum total count 5 and alpha 0.1. The Jaccard Index and the Morisita Overlap Index were used to measure repertoire overlap between compartments. GLIPH grouped TCR beta CDR3s together with public tetramer-defined viral CDR3s, and a viral motif had to include at least three viral sequences and show V-gene enrichment. TCRdb holds this immuneACCESS table with in-frame rearrangements only. Some clones are missing; in checked studies, unresolved V genes explain under half, and the rest has no known cause. D and trimming come from the DNA, and the V and J calls and clone size come from that table. The sample has about 33,000 clones on record, roughly nine tenths of them singletons. The ten largest make up about 3.8% of the sample.

At diagnosis, tumor, uninvolved tumor-adjacent lung and peripheral blood were collected and then preserved as a mix of FFPE and fresh-frozen material. For TCR repertoire profiling, blood samples were analyzed as peripheral blood mononuclear cells. This clonotype was sampled from a man aged 35 to 69 with stage I lung adenocarcinoma. The sample consisted of peripheral blood, taken before any cancer treatment.

The CDR3 is CASTRTGLDGYTF. The nucleotide sequence is TGTGCCAGCACTCGAACAGGGTTAGATGGCTACACCTTC. The rearranged chain carries TRBV6-5 and TRBJ1-2; possibly the D gene is TRBD1, per 6 matching bases. From the cysteine through the phenylalanine, the CDR3 covers 13 amino acids. This entry keeps only the CDR3 DNA: 39 bases, framed from base 1. The germline V gene specifies MNHEY as CDR1 and SVGAGI as CDR2. The V end loses 7 bases and the J end loses 6 bases, and a stretch of 15 bases separates them.